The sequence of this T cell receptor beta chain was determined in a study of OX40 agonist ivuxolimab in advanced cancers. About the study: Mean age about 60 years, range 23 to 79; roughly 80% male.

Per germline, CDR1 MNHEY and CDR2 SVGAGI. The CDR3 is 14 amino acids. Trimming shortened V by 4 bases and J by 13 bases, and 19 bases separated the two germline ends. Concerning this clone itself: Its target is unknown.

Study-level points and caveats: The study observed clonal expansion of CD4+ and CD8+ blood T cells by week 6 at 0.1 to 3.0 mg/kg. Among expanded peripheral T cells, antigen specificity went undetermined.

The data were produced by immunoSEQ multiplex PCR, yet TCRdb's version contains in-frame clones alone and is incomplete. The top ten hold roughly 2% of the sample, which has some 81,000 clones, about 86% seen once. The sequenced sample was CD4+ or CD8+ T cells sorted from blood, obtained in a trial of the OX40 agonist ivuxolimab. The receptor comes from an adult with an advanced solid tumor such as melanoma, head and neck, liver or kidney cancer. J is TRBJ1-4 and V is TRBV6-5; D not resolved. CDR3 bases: TGTGCCAGCAGTTCTGTGTCAGCAACGAGAGGACTGTTTTTT. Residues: CASSSVSATRGLFF.